A selection of T cell receptor beta chains follows, all from one sample in a study of STAT5B mutations in CD4+ large granular lymphocyte leukemia. The repertoire was sequenced with immunoSEQ multiplex PCR; TCRdb's copy has only in-frame clones and lacks some. The sample records around 34,000 clones, around four fifths being singletons. The sample taken for sequencing was CD4+ T cells from blood buffy coats. These receptors were taken from a human donor in good health. The CDR3 runs from the conserved cysteine through the conserved F or W.

v_call	j_call	cdr3_aa
TRBV30	TRBJ1-6	CAWSFLTGELPLHF
TRBV7-3	TRBJ2-2	CASSFYSSSGELFF
TRBV2	TRBJ2-5	CASSKGQVQRETQYF
TRBV20-1	TRBJ1-2	CSEGQNYGYTF
TRBV30	TRBJ1-3	CAWRPKGARSGNTIYF
TRBV11-2	TRBJ2-2	CASPPQSASGSVLGELFF
TRBV12-5	TRBJ1-1	CASGWGTGEHTEAFF
TRBV29-1	TRBJ2-3	CSVALAGGTDTQYF
TRBV5-1	TRBJ1-4	CASSSGQENEKLFF
TRBV28	TRBJ2-3	CASSPEGATDTQYF
TRBV7-9	TRBJ1-1	CASSFSLGTTEAFF
TRBV5-1	TRBJ2-5	CASSLRRLGETQYF
TRBV29-1	TRBJ2-7	CSVELWTGSNEQYF
TRBV25-1	TRBJ1-2	CASSEQGNSYGGTF
TRBV19	TRBJ2-7	CASSMILAGAYEQYF
TRBV11-2	TRBJ2-7	CASSPPSGSYEQYF
TRBV6-6	TRBJ1-1	CASSYGQGGGAFF
TRBV19	TRBJ1-1	CASRGQGRNTEAFF